One sample yielded the 28 T cell receptor beta chains listed below, sequenced in a study of blood T cell repertoires in COVID-19. TCRdb's table, derived via immunoSEQ multiplex PCR, lists solely in-frame clones and lacks some. The repertoire has over 130,000 clones, about 86% of them found once; the top ten carry approximately 8%. Sequencing was carried out using peripheral blood. Receptor source: a human donor in a cohort sampled during active COVID-19.

The chain employs TRBV3-1 (or the pseudogene TRBV3-2) and TRBJ2-7; 8 bases are a match to TRBD2. There are 16 residues in the CDR3. Germline V gives CDR1 LGHDT, CDR2 YNNKEL (reference sequence). V was clipped by 4 bases and J by 0 bases; unmatched bases: 8. CDR3 nucleotide sequence: TGTGCCAGCAGCCGTGGGAGCGGGGGTAGCTCCTACGAGCAGTACTTC. Amino acids: CASSRGSGGSSYEQYF.

The J gene is TRBJ1-4, the V gene TRBV2; TRBD1 might be the D (5 bases). V was shortened by 6 bases and J by 6 bases, with 11 bases between the two germline ends. This CDR3 is 13 amino acids long. Germline CDR1 reads SNHLY; CDR2 reads FYNNEI. DNA for the CDR3: TGTGCCAGCAGCGGGACTTACGATGAAAAACTGTTTTTT. The encoded protein is CASSGTYDEKLFF.

This chain connects TRBV5-1 to TRBJ2-3; 10 bases are shared with TRBD1. The ends lost 4 bases at V and 3 bases at J; junction bases unmatched: 5. Germline CDR1 SGHRS, CDR2 YFSETQ. This CDR3 comprises 15 residues. This CDR3 reads CASSRGQGWTDTQYF. CDR3 sequence (DNA): TGCGCCAGCAGCCGGGGACAGGGGTGGACAGATACGCAGTATTTT.

The rearrangement uses TRBV4-1 and TRBJ1-2; TRBD1 aligns across 9 bases. This CDR3 comprises 14 residues. Germline assignment: CDR1 MGHRA and CDR2 YSYEKL. V was pared by 1 base and J by 7 bases, with 4 bases of the junction left unmatched. The CDR3 nucleotides are TGCGCCAGCAGCCAAGGACAGGGGGTGGTTGGCTACACCTTC. Its protein is CASSQGQGVVGYTF.

The chain recombines TRBV4-1 with TRBJ2-1; the D is unclear. Looked up from germline, CDR1 is MGHRA and CDR2 is YSYEKL. V lost 1 base and J 8 bases, leaving 21 bases between the germline ends. CDR3 length equals 17 residues. CDR3 DNA sequence: TGCGCCAGCAGCCAAGTCTTGACTCGTAAGGCGGCGGATGAGCAGTTCTTC. It translates to CASSQVLTRKAADEQFF.

This clone was found once. The chain carries TRBV9 and TRBJ2-5; 7 bases map to TRBD2. The V gene's germline CDR1 is SGDLS and CDR2 YYNGEE. The CDR3 covers 13 residues. Trimming cost V 4 bases and J 2 bases; bases outside gene matches: 2. CDR3: CASSPGGQETQYF. For the CDR3, the DNA is TGTGCCAGCAGCCCCGGGGGGCAAGAGACCCAGTACTTC. Full variable domain (outside the CDR3, taken from reference TRBV9 and TRBJ2-5): DSGVTQTPKHLITATGQRVTLRCSPRSGDLSVYWYQQSLDQGLQFLIQYYNGEERAKGNILERFSAQQFPDLHSELNLSSLELGDSALYFCASSPGGQETQYFGPGTRLLVL.

This rearrangement joins TRBV10-3 to TRBJ1-4; 7 nucleotides line up with TRBD1. The CDR3 is made up of 14 amino acids. CDR1 ENHRY and CDR2 SYGVKD come from the germline V gene. Trimming cost V 3 bases and J 8 bases; bases outside gene matches: 6. The DNA for the CDR3 is TGTGCCATCAGTGAACAGGGGAGGAACGAAAAACTGTTTTTT. It specifies CAISEQGRNEKLFF.

The chain employs TRBV3-1 (or the pseudogene TRBV3-2) and TRBJ2-1, with D unclear. Trimming pared 6 bases from V and 5 bases from J, leaving 8 bases between. This CDR3 contains 12 residues. From germline, CDR1 is LGHDT and CDR2 YNNKEL (reference sequence). In DNA form, the CDR3 reads TGTGCCAGCAGGGGCGCCGACAATGAGCAGTTCTTC. This codes for CASRGADNEQFF.

This clone showed up just once. This sequence joins TRBV3-1 (or the pseudogene TRBV3-2) and TRBJ1-5; tentatively, D is TRBD1 (5 bases). The CDR3 sequence is 13 residues long. Germline lookup yields CDR1 LGHDT and CDR2 YNNKEL (reference sequence). Trimming pared 0 bases from V and 7 bases from J, leaving 7 bases between. The DNA of the CDR3 is TGTGCCAGCAGCCAAGATCGGGGGCAGCCCCAGCATTTT. This encodes CASSQDRGQPQHF.

The chain carries TRBV6-6 and TRBJ1-5, with D perhaps matching TRBD1 (5 bases). Germline V lookup: CDR1 MNHNY, CDR2 SVGAGI (reference sequence). Trimming removed 6 bases from V and 1 base from J, with 16 bases in between. This CDR3 is 16 amino acids long. Written as DNA, the CDR3 is TGTGCCAGCAGCTCACAGGTTGGGGCGAGCAATCAGCCCCAGCATTTT. It is translated as CASSSQVGASNQPQHF.

The chain employs TRBV5-1 and TRBJ2-5; 7 positions agree with TRBD2. This CDR3 spans 16 amino acids. V trimming: 0 bases; J trimming: 1 base; junction bases outside the gene matches: 6. Germline-derived CDR1 and CDR2 are SGHRS and YFSETQ. The DNA of the CDR3 is TGCGCCAGCAGCTTGGTGGCTAGCGGCCTCCAAGAGACCCAGTACTTC. Translated, it gives CASSLVASGLQETQYF. Supplemented by reference TRBV5-1 and TRBJ2-5, the full variable domain reads KAGVTQTPRYLIKTRGQQVTLSCSPISGHRSVSWYQQTPGQGLQFLFEYFSETQRNKGNFPGRFSGRQFSNSRSEMNVSTLELGDSALYLCASSLVASGLQETQYFGPGTRLLVL.

The chain links TRBV7-2 to TRBJ1-6, with TRBD1 identical over 7 bases. V lost 7 bases to trimming and J lost 6 bases; unmatched junction nucleotides: 3. Germline CDR1 SGHTA, CDR2 FQGNSA. This CDR3 spans 13 amino acids. The CDR3 region has the DNA TGTGCCAGCAAAGGGGACAGTAATTCACCCCTCCACTTT. Translation gives CASKGDSNSPLHF.

The chain links TRBV5-5 to TRBJ1-2; D remains ambiguous. Germline CDR1 is SGHKS and CDR2 is YYEKEE (reference sequence). The ends were cut back, 1 base at V and 3 bases at J, with 13 bases in the middle. CDR3 length: 15 amino acids. CDR3 region: CASSLYQADYYGYTF. The CDR3 DNA reads as TGTGCCAGCAGCTTGTATCAGGCTGATTACTATGGCTACACCTTC.

The V gene is TRBV7-3, the J gene TRBJ1-5; D is ambiguous. The CDR3 has 13 residues. Trimming left V 2 bases short and J 6 bases short, with 8 bases between. Germline V gives CDR1 SGHTA, CDR2 FQGTGA. CDR3 DNA: TGTGCCAGCAGCTTAGGCGGAGGTCAGCCCCAGCATTTT. It specifies CASSLGGGQPQHF.

CDR3 in DNA: TGTGCCATCAGTGCGACCAGGGACTCCTACGAGCAGTACTTC. Translated: CAISATRDSYEQYF. This chain links TRBV10-3 with TRBJ2-7, with a weak D call TRBD1 (5 bases). This CDR3 region has 14 residues. Trimming shortened V by 4 bases and J by 0 bases, and 10 bases separated the two germline ends. Per the germline V gene, CDR1 is ENHRY and CDR2 is SYGVKD.

The chain is built from TRBV5-1 and TRBJ1-3; weak D call: TRBD1 (5 bases). The CDR3 spans 15 residues. Trimming shortened V by 3 bases and J by 3 bases, and 13 bases separated the two germline ends. CDR1 is SGHRS and CDR2 is YFSETQ in the germline V gene. In DNA, the CDR3 is TGCGCCAGCAGCTCCGCGGGGGGTGGTGGAAACACCATATATTTT. Translation: CASSSAGGGGNTIYF.

The chain joins TRBV5-4 to TRBJ2-7, with TRBD2 matching over 15 bases. The CDR3 is made up of 17 amino acids. The V and J ends lost 4 bases and 2 bases, in that order; junction bases with no gene match: 7. The germline gives CDR1 SGHNT, CDR2 YYREEE (reference sequence). The CDR3 nucleotides are TGTGCCAGCAGCCCTCGGACTAGCGGGGGGGGAACCTACGAGCAGTACTTC. Its translation: CASSPRTSGGGTYEQYF. The whole variable domain, filled in from reference TRBV5-4 and TRBJ2-7, reads ETGVTQSPTHLIKTRGQQVTLRCSSQSGHNTVSWYQQALGQGPQFIFQYYREEENGRGNFPPRFSGLQFPNYSSELNVNALELDDSALYLCASSPRTSGGGTYEQYFGPGTRLTVT.

This rearrangement joins TRBV11-2 to TRBJ1-5, with 9 bases matching TRBD1. The germline V gene encodes CDR1 SGHAT and CDR2 FQNNGV. Trimming removed 5 bases from V and 6 bases from J; junction bases left unmatched: 5. The CDR3 is 14 residues long. CDR3 region: CASSTDRGSQPQHF. For the CDR3, the DNA is TGTGCCAGCAGCACCGACAGGGGGAGTCAGCCCCAGCATTTT. Combining the CDR3 with reference TRBV11-2 and TRBJ1-5 gives the whole variable domain EAGVAQSPRYKIIEKRQSVAFWCNPISGHATLYWYQQILGQGPKLLIQFQNNGVVDDSQLPKDRFSAERLKGVDSTLKIQPAKLEDSAVYLCASSTDRGSQPQHFGDGTRLSIL.

The chain links TRBV5-1 to TRBJ2-1; TRBD2 matches at 9 bases. The CDR3 runs 16 residues. Germline loops: CDR1 SGHRS, CDR2 YFSETQ. The V and J ends lost 3 bases and 9 bases, in that order; junction bases with no gene match: 13. The CDR3 spells CASSSQLGGGVSEQFF. The CDR3 DNA reads as TGCGCCAGCAGCTCCCAACTCGGCGGGGGGGTCAGTGAGCAGTTCTTC.

The chain's CDR3 is CAGGKDRVNEAFF. The DNA of the CDR3 is TGTGCTGGGGGGAAGGACAGGGTCAATGAAGCTTTCTTT. The V and J genes are TRBV2 and TRBJ1-1; 8 bases line up with TRBD1. Germline CDR1 and CDR2: SNHLY and FYNNEI. The CDR3 consists of 13 residues.

This clone was seen a few times. The rearrangement joins TRBV19 to TRBJ2-7, with 10 bases matching TRBD1. The CDR3 sequence is 14 residues long. Germline V gene sequence: CDR1 LNHDA, CDR2 SQIVND (reference sequence). The V gene end was trimmed by 10 bases and the J gene end by 3 bases; junction bases not matched to a gene: 9. CDR3 region: CATSYRTGGYEQYF. For the CDR3, the DNA is TGTGCCACCTCATATAGGACAGGGGGCTACGAGCAGTACTTC. The full variable domain, completed using reference TRBV19 and TRBJ2-7, is DGGITQSPKYLFRKEGQNVTLSCEQNLNHDAMYWYRQDPGQGLRLIYYSQIVNDFQKGDIAEGYSVSREKKESFPLTVTSAQKNPTAFYLCATSYRTGGYEQYFGPGTRLTVT.

The gene calls are TRBV11-1 and TRBJ2-5; no firm D call. The CDR3 is made up of 13 amino acids. The V end lost 3 bases, the J end lost 1 base, and 6 bases lay between the germline ends. Germline V gene sequence: CDR1 SGHAT, CDR2 FQDESV (reference sequence). The CDR3 DNA reads TGTGCCAGCAGCTTGCAACTCCAAGAGACCCAGTACTTC. Translating gives CASSLQLQETQYF.

This chain connects TRBV30 to TRBJ2-7; 7 bases map to TRBD1. V dropped 2 bases and J dropped 5; count of bases not matched to a gene: 9. Germline V CDR1 and CDR2: GTSNPN, SVGIG (reference sequence). The CDR3 is made up of 14 amino acids. CDR3 residues: CAWSRGQDKDEQYF. The CDR3 DNA follows: TGTGCCTGGAGTCGAGGACAGGACAAGGACGAGCAGTACTTC.

The V and J genes are TRBV20-1 and TRBJ1-1; no definite D call. V lost 8 bases to trimming and J lost 1 base, with 8 bases between them. The CDR3 covers 11 residues. CDR1 is DFQATT and CDR2 is SNEGSKA in the germline V gene (reference sequence). In DNA form, the CDR3 reads TGCAGTAGTGGGCGGAACACTGAAGCTTTCTTT. Its protein product is CSSGRNTEAFF.

The V call is TRBV5-8, the J call TRBJ1-1, with D possibly being TRBD1 (5 bases). V shed 2 bases and J shed 1 base, with 9 bases lying between them. CDR1 and CDR2 from the germline V gene are SGHTS and YDEGEE. The CDR3 has 14 residues. CDR3 protein: CASSLRQSNTEAFF. CDR3 DNA sequence: TGTGCCAGCAGCTTAAGACAGTCGAACACTGAAGCTTTCTTT.

The J gene is TRBJ1-2, the V gene TRBV6-5, with unresolved D. V was shortened by 5 bases and J by 3 bases, with 13 bases between the two germline ends. The CDR3 is 14 residues long. Germline V gene sequence: CDR1 MNHEY, CDR2 SVGAGI. The CDR3 region has the DNA TGTGCCAGCAGTCGTTGGACCGGGGACTATGGCTACACCTTC. Amino acid sequence: CASSRWTGDYGYTF.

CDR3 amino acids: CASSLGTAGNTIYF. CDR3 DNA sequence: TGCGCCAGCAGCCTCGGGACAGCTGGAAACACCATATATTTT. The chain combines TRBV5-1 with TRBJ1-3, with 7 nucleotides matching TRBD1. CDR3 length: 14 amino acids. The germline gives CDR1 SGHRS, CDR2 YFSETQ. The J segment lost 2 bases and the V segment lost 4 bases, leaving 3 bases of the junction unmatched.

V and J are TRBV7-9 and TRBJ1-2; D perhaps matches TRBD1 (6 bases). Germline V lookup: CDR1 SEHNR, CDR2 FQNEAQ (reference sequence). Trimming cost V 4 bases and J 1 base, with 16 bases left between them. The CDR3 spans 16 residues. CDR3 residues: CASSSFPDRLNYGYTF. DNA of the CDR3: TGTGCCAGCAGCTCCTTCCCCGACAGGCTTAACTATGGCTACACCTTC.